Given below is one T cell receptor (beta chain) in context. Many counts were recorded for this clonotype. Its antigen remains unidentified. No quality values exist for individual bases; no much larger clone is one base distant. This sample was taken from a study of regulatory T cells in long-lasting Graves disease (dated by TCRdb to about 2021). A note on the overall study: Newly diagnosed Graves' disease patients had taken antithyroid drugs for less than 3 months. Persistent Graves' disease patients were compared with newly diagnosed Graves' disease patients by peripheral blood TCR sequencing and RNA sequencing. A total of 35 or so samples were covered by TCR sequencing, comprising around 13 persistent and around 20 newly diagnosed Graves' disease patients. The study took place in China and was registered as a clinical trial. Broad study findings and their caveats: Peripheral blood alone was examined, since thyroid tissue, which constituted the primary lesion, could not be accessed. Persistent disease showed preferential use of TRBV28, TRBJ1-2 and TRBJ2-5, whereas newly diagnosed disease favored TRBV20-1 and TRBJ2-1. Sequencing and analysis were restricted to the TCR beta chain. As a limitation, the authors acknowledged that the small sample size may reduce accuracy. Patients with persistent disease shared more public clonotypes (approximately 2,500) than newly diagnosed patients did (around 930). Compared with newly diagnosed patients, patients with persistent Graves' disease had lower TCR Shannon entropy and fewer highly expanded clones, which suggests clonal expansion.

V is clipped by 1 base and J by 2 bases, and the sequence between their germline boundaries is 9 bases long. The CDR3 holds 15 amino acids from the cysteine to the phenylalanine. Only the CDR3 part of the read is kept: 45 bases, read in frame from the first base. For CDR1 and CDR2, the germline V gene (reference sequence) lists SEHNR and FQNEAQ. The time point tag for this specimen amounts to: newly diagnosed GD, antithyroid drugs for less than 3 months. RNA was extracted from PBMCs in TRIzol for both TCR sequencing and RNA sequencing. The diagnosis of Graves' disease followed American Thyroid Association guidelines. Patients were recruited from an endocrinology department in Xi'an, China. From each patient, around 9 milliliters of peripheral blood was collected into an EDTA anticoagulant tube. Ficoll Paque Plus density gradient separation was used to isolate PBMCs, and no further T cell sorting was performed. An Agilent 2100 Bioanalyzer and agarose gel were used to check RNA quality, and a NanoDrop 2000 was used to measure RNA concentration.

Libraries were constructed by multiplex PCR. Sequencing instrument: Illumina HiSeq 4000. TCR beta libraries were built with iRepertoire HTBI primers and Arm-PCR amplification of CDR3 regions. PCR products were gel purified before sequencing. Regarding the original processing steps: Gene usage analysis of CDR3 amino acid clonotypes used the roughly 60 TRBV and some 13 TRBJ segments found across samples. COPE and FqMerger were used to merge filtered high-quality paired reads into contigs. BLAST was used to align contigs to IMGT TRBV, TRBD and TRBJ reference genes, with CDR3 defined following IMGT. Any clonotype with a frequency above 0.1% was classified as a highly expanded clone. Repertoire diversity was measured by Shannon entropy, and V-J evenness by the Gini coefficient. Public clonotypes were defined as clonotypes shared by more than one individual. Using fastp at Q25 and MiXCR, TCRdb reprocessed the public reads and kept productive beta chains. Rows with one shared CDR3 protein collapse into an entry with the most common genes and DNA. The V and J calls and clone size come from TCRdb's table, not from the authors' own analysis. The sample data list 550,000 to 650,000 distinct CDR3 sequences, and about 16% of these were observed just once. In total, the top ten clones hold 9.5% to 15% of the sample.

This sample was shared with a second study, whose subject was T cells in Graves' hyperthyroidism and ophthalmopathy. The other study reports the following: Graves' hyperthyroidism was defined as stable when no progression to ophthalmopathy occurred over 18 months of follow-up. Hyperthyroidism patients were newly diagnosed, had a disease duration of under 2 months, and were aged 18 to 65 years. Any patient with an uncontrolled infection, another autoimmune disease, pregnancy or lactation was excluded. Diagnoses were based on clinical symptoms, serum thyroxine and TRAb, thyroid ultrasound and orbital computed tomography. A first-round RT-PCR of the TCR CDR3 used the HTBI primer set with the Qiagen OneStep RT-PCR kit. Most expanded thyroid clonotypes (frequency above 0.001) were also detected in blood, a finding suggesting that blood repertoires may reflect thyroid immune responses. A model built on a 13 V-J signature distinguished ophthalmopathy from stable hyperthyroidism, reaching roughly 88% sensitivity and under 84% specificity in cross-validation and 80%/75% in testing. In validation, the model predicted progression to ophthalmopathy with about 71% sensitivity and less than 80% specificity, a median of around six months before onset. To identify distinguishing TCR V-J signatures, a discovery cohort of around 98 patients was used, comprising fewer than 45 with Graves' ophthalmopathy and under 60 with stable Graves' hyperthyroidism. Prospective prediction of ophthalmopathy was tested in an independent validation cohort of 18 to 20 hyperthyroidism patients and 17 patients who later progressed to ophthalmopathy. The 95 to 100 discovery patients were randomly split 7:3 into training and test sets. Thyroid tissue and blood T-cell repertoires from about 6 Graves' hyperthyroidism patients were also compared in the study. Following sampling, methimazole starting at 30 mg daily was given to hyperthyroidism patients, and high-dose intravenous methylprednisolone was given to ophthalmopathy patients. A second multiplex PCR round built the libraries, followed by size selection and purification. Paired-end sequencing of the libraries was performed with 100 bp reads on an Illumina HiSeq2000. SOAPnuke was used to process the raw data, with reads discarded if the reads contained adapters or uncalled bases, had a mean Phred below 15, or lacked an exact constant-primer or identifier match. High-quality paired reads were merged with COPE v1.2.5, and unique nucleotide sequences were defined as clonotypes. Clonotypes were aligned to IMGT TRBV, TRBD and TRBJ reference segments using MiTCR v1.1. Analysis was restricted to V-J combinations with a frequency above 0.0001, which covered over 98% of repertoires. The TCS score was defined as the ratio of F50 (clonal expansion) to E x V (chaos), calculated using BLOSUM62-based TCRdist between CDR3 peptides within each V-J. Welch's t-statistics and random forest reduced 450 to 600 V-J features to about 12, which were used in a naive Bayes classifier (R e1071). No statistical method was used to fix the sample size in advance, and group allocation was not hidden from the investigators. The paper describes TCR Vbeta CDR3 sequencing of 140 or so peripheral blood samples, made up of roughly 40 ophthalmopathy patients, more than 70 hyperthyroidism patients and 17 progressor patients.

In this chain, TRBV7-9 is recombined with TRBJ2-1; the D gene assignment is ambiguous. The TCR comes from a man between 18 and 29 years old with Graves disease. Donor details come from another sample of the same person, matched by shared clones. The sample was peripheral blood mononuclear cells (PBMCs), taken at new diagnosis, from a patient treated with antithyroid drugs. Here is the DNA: TGTGCCAGCAGCTTAGTAGGGTCCCCCTACAATGAGCAGTTCTTC. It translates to CASSLVGSPYNEQFF.